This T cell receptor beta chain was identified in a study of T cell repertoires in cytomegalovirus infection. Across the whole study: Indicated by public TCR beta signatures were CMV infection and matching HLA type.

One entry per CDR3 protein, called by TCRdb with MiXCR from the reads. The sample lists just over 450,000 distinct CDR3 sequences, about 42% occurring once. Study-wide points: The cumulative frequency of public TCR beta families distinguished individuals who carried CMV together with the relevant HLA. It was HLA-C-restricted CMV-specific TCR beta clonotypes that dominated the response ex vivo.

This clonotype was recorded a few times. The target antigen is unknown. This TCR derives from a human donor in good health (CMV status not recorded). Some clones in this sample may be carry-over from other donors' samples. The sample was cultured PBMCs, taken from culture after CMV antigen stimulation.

As DNA, the CDR3 is TGTGCCAGCAGTTATCCCCCTTCCATCTGGGGGGAGCAGTACTTC. It encodes CASSYPPSIWGEQYF. The rearrangement links TRBV6-2 or TRBV6-3 to TRBJ2-7, with D possibly being TRBD1 or TRBD2 (5 bases each). The CDR3 is 15 residues long. The V and J ends lost 3 bases and 7 bases respectively, with 19 bases between them. The germline gives CDR1 MNHEY, CDR2 SVGEGT.